Sequencing of this T cell receptor (beta chain) was carried out in a study of blood T cell repertoires in COVID-19. Study context: Italy, Spain and the United States were the sources of the convalescent and acute COVID-19 samples.

This clone was seen once. This CDR3 region has 14 residues. The germline gives CDR1 MNHEY, CDR2 SVGAGI. The trim removed 8 bases at V and 7 bases at J, leaving 12 bases unmatched. How the authors handled the data: Reference gene primer amplification gave estimated nucleated cell counts. This table comes from immunoSEQ multiplex PCR, and its TCRdb copy is limited to in-frame clones, with some not included. That table is the source of V, J and clone size, and D and trimming were worked out from the DNA. The top ten clones hold about 1.7% of a sample with around 140,000 clones, 80% to 90% of them seen once.

The sample comprised peripheral blood. The rearrangement uses TRBV6-5 and TRBJ1-2; 8 bases line up with TRBD1. The TCR originated in a woman in her forties or fifties with acute or convalescent COVID-19. CDR3 in DNA: TGTGCCAGCTGTAACAGGGGGAGTATCTCTGGCTACACCTTC. It codes for CASCNRGSISGYTF.